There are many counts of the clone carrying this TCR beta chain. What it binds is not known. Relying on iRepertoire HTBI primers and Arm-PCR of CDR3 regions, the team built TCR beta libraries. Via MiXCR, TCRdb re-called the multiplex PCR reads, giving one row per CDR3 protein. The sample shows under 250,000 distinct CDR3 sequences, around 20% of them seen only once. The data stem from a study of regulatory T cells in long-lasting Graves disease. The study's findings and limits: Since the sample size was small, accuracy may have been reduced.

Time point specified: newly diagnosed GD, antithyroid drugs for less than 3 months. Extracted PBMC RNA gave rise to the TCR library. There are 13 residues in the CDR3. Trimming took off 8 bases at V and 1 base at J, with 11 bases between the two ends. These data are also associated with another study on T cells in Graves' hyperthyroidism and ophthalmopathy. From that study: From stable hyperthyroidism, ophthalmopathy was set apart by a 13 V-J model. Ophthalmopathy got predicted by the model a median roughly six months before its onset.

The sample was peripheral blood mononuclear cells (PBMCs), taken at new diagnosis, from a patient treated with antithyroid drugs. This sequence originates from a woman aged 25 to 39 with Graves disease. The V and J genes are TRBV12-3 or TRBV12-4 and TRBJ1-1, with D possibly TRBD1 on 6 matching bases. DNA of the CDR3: TGTGCCAGCTCGGGCAGGGGGAACACTGAAGCTTTCTTT. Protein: CASSGRGNTEAFF.